The sequence of this T cell receptor (beta chain) was determined in a study of shared clonotypes between healthy human individuals. Findings and limits, study-wide: A generally larger estimated richness was seen in naive subsets than in memory subsets.

Naive-designated CD8 cells lacked CD45RO, were positively enriched for CCR7, and omitted terminally differentiated effector memory CD45RA+ cells. In the case of this clone: The antigen is not known.

J lost 3 bases, V lost 1 base, and 7 bases had no gene match. This CDR3 is 16 amino acids long. Germline lookup yields CDR1 SGHTA and CDR2 FQGNSA. Profiled with immunoSEQ multiplex PCR; TCRdb holds only in-frame clones, not every one. The table includes roughly 810,000 clones, about 96% detected once. The chain is built from TRBV7-2 and TRBJ2-7; 9 bases line up with TRBD2. The receptor's source is a man aged 25-40 years in good health. Source material: naive CD8+ T cells sorted from blood. CDR3 region: CASSLGGGLADYEQYF. CDR3 coding DNA: TGTGCCAGCAGCTTAGGGGGGGGACTAGCCGACTACGAGCAGTACTTC.